These 26 T cell receptor beta chains came from one sample sequenced in a study of T cells in women clearing cervical HPV infection. The repertoire was sequenced with immunoSEQ multiplex PCR; TCRdb's copy has only in-frame clones and lacks some. The sample has roughly 12,000 clones; the top ten hold approximately 22%. Material: blood buffy coat. These receptors came from a woman aged 18 to 75 with a cervical HPV16 infection that either progressed to CIN3+ or cleared (not recorded which).

In regard to this clone: Read coverage stops 3 residues before the CDR3 terminus; the germline J gene supplies the remainder. This sequence joins TRBV18 and TRBJ2-3; 9 bases line up with TRBD2. CDR1 KGHSH and CDR2 LQKENI come from the germline V gene. The CDR3 loop spans 16 amino acids. The J segment lost 4 bases and the V segment lost 0 bases, leaving 5 bases of the junction unmatched. The DNA read from the CDR3 is TGTGCCAGCTCACCACCGTCTGCGGGGGGGGCAGATACG. Amino acids: CASSPPSAGGADT. The CDR3 in full is CASSPPSAGGADTQYF.

Concerning this clone itself: The read halts 3 residues ahead of the CDR3 end, with the missing end drawn from the germline J gene. The chain couples TRBV4-1 to TRBJ1-6, with TRBD1 matching over 9 bases. The CDR3 contains 15 residues. V shed 4 bases and J 5 bases; nucleotides not matched to a gene: 3. CDR1 and CDR2 (germline): MGHRA, YSYEKL. CDR3 sequence: CASSLRDRDNSPLHF. The DNA read from the CDR3 is TGCGCCAGCAGCCTACGGGACAGGGATAATTCACCC.

On this clone: The missing CDR3 end, 3 residues past where the read stops, is filled in from the germline J gene. The chain links TRBV9 to TRBJ2-7; D possibly corresponds to TRBD1 (7 bases). V dropped 0 bases and J dropped 5 bases, with 12 bases sitting between them. The CDR3 is 14 amino acids. Germline V gene lookup returns CDR1 SGDLS and CDR2 YYNGEE. The part of the CDR3 DNA that was read is TGTGCCAGCAGCGTAGTTGGGGGGACAGACGAG. This encodes CASSVVGGTDE. The whole CDR3 region reads CASSVVGGTDEQYF.

Concerning this clone itself: The observed sequence ends 3 residues before the CDR3 terminus, with the missing tail filled in from the germline J gene. The genes are TRBV28 and TRBJ2-7; possibly TRBD2 for D (6 bases). Trimming cost V 5 bases and J 5 bases, with 19 bases left between them. This CDR3 region has 15 residues. Germline V gene lookup returns CDR1 MDHEN and CDR2 SYDVKM. Incomplete CDR3 DNA: TGTGCCAGCAGTGTCCCGGGACTGGAGCACCACGAG. The encoded protein is CASSVPGLEHHE. The full CDR3 sequence reads CASSVPGLEHHEQYF.

A note on this clone: The read ends 3 residues before the CDR3 terminus; that terminus is restored from the germline J gene. The rearrangement uses TRBV19 and TRBJ1-5; D possibly corresponds to TRBD1 (5 bases). CDR3 length: 14 amino acids. CDR1 LNHDA and CDR2 SQIVND come from the germline V gene (reference sequence). V was cut by 10 bases and J by 0 bases, with 13 bases left in between. The covered CDR3 bases are TGTGCCACGTCCACAGGAGGTAGCAATCAGCCC. Its translation is CATSTGGSNQP. The complete CDR3 protein is CATSTGGSNQPQHF. Using reference TRBV19 and TRBJ1-5 for the parts outside the CDR3, the full variable domain is DGGITQSPKYLFRKEGQNVTLSCEQNLNHDAMYWYRQDPGQGLRLIYYSQIVNDFQKGDIAEGYSVSREKKESFPLTVTSAQKNPTAFYLCATSTGGSNQPQHFGDGTRLSIL.

The sequenced part of the CDR3 DNA is TGTGCCAGCAGCTCTAACAGGGGTTTGGATGAAAAG. Translated, it gives CASSSNRGLDEK. The whole CDR3 sequence reads CASSSNRGLDEKLFF. J is TRBJ2-2 and V is TRBV5-4, with 7 bases identical to TRBD1. The read gets to within 3 residues of the CDR3 end, and the germline J gene fills in the rest. The CDR3 has 15 residues. Germline-derived CDR1 and CDR2 are SGHNT and YYREEE (reference sequence).

A word on this clone: The read stops 3 residues short of the end of the CDR3; the missing end is completed from the germline J gene. The V call is TRBV19, the J call TRBJ2-3; D remains ambiguous. The CDR3 totals 14 residues. Trimming removed 7 bases at V and 1 base at J, with 12 bases between. From germline, CDR1 is LNHDA and CDR2 SQIVND (reference sequence). CDR3 DNA (partial): TGTGCCAGTATAGACCAGGCCGGCACAGATACG. Translating it yields CASIDQAGTDT. The whole CDR3 region reads CASIDQAGTDTQYF.

The part of the CDR3 DNA that was read is TGCGCCAGCAGCCAACCCAGACAGGGGGCTAATTCACCC. Its protein product is CASSQPRQGANSP. The whole CDR3 region reads CASSQPRQGANSPLHF. The V call is TRBV4-1, the J call TRBJ1-6; 10 bases fit TRBD1. Read coverage stops 3 residues before the CDR3 terminus; the germline J gene supplies the remainder. Germline loops: CDR1 MGHRA, CDR2 YSYEKL. V dropped 2 bases and J dropped 6; count of bases not matched to a gene: 4. CDR3 size: 16 residues.

Concerning this clone: The read falls 3 residues short of the CDR3 end, and the missing part is taken from the germline J gene. This chain joins TRBV30 and TRBJ2-3, with TRBD2 identical over 9 bases. Per germline, CDR1 GTSNPN and CDR2 SVGIG (reference sequence). The CDR3 has 13 residues. The V and J ends lost 4 bases and 3 bases, in that order; junction bases with no gene match: 2. The sequenced part of the CDR3 DNA is TGTGCCTGGATGGCGGGGGGGACAGATACG. Amino acids: CAWMAGGTDT. The CDR3, in full, reads CAWMAGGTDTQYF.

In regard to this clone: The read terminates 3 residues ahead of where the CDR3 ends, so the germline J gene completes it. The genes are TRBV28 and TRBJ1-6; TRBD1 matches at 10 bases. CDR3 length equals 15 residues. V shed 7 bases, J shed 9 bases, and the junction held 9 bases outside the gene matches. Germline CDR1 and CDR2: MDHEN and SYDVKM. The CDR3 bases that were read are TGTGCCAGCAAAATGGGACAGGGGAATTCTTCACCC. Its translation is CASKMGQGNSSP. The whole CDR3 region reads CASKMGQGNSSPLHF.

Concerning this clone itself: The read ends 3 residues shy of where the CDR3 ends; the end is completed using the germline J gene. The chain links TRBV28 to TRBJ1-5, with D unclear. This CDR3 region has 14 residues. Germline V gene sequence: CDR1 MDHEN, CDR2 SYDVKM. V gave up 5 bases and J gave up 3 bases, with 11 bases separating them. CDR3 sequence reads: CASSRSGDNQPQHF. The DNA read from the CDR3 is TGTGCCAGCAGTAGATCCGGGGACAATCAGCCC.

As concerns this clone: The CDR3 extends 3 residues past the end of the read, so its final part is completed from the germline J gene. The chain is built from TRBV5-5 and TRBJ1-1, with a tentative D call TRBD1 (5 bases). Germline CDR1 and CDR2: SGHKS and YYEKEE (reference sequence). The CDR3 spans 14 residues. The germline V and J ends were trimmed by 4 bases and 1 base, with 11 bases remaining between them. The CDR3 bases that were read are TGTGCCAGCAGCGTCACGACAGAGAACACTGAA. This encodes CASSVTTENTE. Given in full, the CDR3 is CASSVTTENTEAFF. Based on the CDR3 plus reference TRBV5-5 and TRBJ1-1, the full variable domain is DAGVTQSPTHLIKTRGQQVTLRCSPISGHKSVSWYQQVLGQGPQFIFQYYEKEERGRGNFPDRFSARQFPNYSSELNVNALLLGDSALYLCASSVTTENTEAFFGQGTRLTVV.

A remark on this clone: The read is 3 residues too short to cover the CDR3 end, so that end is filled in from the germline J gene. The chain links TRBV5-6 to TRBJ1-2, with unresolved D. The germline V and J ends were trimmed by 4 bases and 2 bases, with 9 bases remaining between them. The CDR3 runs 13 residues. Germline assignment: CDR1 SGHDT and CDR2 YYEEEE. The sequenced part of the CDR3 DNA is TGTGCCAGCAGCAGACACACCAACTATGGC. Translated, it gives CASSRHTNYG. The entire CDR3 is CASSRHTNYGYTF.

With regard to this clone: The read ends 3 residues early relative to the CDR3; the germline J gene fills the gap. The chain links TRBV9 to TRBJ2-1, with TRBD2 as a possible D gene (7 bases). Germline-derived CDR1 and CDR2 are SGDLS and YYNGEE. This CDR3 is 15 amino acids long. Trimming stripped 3 bases from V and 2 bases from J, with 12 bases between. CDR3 DNA, as far as it was read: TGTGCCAGCAGCGGGGGGGGGCGCCCCTACAATGAG. This codes for CASSGGGRPYNE. The CDR3 reads in full as CASSGGGRPYNEQFF.

As for this clone: The read comes to an end 3 residues before the CDR3 does, leaving the germline J gene to fill in the end. The chain recombines TRBV12-3 or TRBV12-4 with TRBJ2-2; possibly TRBD1 for D (6 bases). The CDR3 contains 16 residues. Trimming shortened V by 7 bases and J by 1 base, and 16 bases separated the two germline ends. The sequenced part of the CDR3 DNA is TGTGCCAGCACCGGCGGACAGTCCAAGAACACCGGGGAG. Its protein product is CASTGGQSKNTGE. The whole CDR3 is CASTGGQSKNTGELFF.

On this clone itself: The CDR3 goes on 3 residues after the read ends, and that part is filled in from the germline J gene. The chain has TRBV20-1 and TRBJ1-2; 10 bases match TRBD1. The J segment lost 6 bases and the V segment lost 6 bases, leaving 7 bases of the junction unmatched. The germline V gene encodes CDR1 DFQATT and CDR2 SNEGSKA (reference sequence). The length of the CDR3 is 13 residues. The sequenced CDR3 bases are TGCAGTGCGCTCGACAGGGGGCTGAATGGC. Its protein is CSALDRGLNG. The entire CDR3 protein is CSALDRGLNGYTF.

To note about this clone: The sequence runs out 3 residues before the end of the CDR3; the remainder is reconstructed from the germline J gene. The rearrangement links TRBV2 to TRBJ2-2; TRBD2 aligns across 13 bases. The CDR3 covers 16 residues. The V gene end was trimmed by 7 bases and the J gene end by 7 bases; junction bases not matched to a gene: 9. CDR1 is SNHLY and CDR2 is FYNNEI in the germline V gene. CDR3 region: CASNPLAGGAVGELFF. Incomplete CDR3 DNA: TGTGCCAGCAACCCACTAGCGGGGGGGGCCGTCGGGGAG.

Notes on this clone: The read falls 3 residues short of the CDR3 end, and the missing part is taken from the germline J gene. The chain couples TRBV7-3 to TRBJ1-6, with 8 bases fitting TRBD1. CDR1 is SGHTA, CDR2 FQGTGA, per germline. This CDR3 is built from 17 residues. Germline trimming cut 2 bases from V and 6 bases from J; bases unmatched to any gene: 9. The CDR3 sequence: CASSLFNQGAFNSPLHF. CDR3 DNA, as far as it was read: TGTGCCAGCAGCTTATTCAATCAGGGGGCCTTTAATTCACCC.

Comment on this clone: The read is 3 residues too short to cover the CDR3 end, so that end is filled in from the germline J gene. The chain combines TRBV7-6 with TRBJ1-1, with D unresolved. CDR3 length: 14 amino acids. Trimming shortened V by 5 bases and J by 1 base, and 11 bases separated the two germline ends. Germline CDR1 reads SGHVS; CDR2 reads FNYEAQ. The part of the CDR3 DNA that was read is TGTGCCAGCAGCGTTCAGAGTTCGAACACTGAA. Translated: CASSVQSSNTE. The whole CDR3 protein reads CASSVQSSNTEAFF.

In regard to this clone: Read data end 3 residues before the CDR3 end; the end is taken from the germline J gene. The chain combines TRBV5-1 with TRBJ1-6; D not resolved. This CDR3 contains 14 residues. The V end was cut by 4 bases, the J end by 7 bases, with 12 bases between. The V gene's germline CDR1 is SGHRS and CDR2 YFSETQ. Incomplete CDR3 DNA: TGCGCCAGCAGCCGACTACCGGAAAATTCACCC. This encodes CASSRLPENSP. The entire CDR3 sequence reads CASSRLPENSPLHF.

About this clone: The DNA ends 3 residues before the CDR3 does, and the rest of the CDR3 is filled in from the germline J gene. The chain links TRBV2 to TRBJ2-7; D is possibly TRBD1 (5 bases). The CDR3 is 14 residues long. V gave up 5 bases and J gave up 4 bases, with 15 bases separating them. Germline CDR1 and CDR2: SNHLY and FYNNEI. This CDR3 is CASSSLAGLYEQYF. The CDR3 bases that were read are TGTGCCAGCAGTTCCCTGGCAGGGTTGTACGAG.

Details on this clone: The read falls 3 residues short of the CDR3 end, and the missing part is taken from the germline J gene. This chain uses TRBV30 with TRBJ1-6; possible D gene TRBD1, 6 bases. The V end was cut by 0 bases, the J end by 1 base, with 10 bases between. Germline values: CDR1 GTSNPN, CDR2 SVGIG (reference sequence). The CDR3 is made up of 16 amino acids. The covered CDR3 bases are TGTGCCTGGAGTGTACGAGGGGGTTCCTATAATTCACCC. Its translation is CAWSVRGGSYNSP. The entire CDR3 is CAWSVRGGSYNSPLHF.

CDR3: CSVGAGPAQGAQGYTF. The DNA read from the CDR3 is TGCAGCGTTGGGGCGGGTCCTGCTCAGGGGGCACAGGGC. This rearrangement joins TRBV29-1 to TRBJ1-2; TRBD1 matches 8 bases. The missing CDR3 end, 3 residues past where the read stops, is filled in from the germline J gene. CDR1 and CDR2 from the germline V gene are SQVTM and ANQGSEA. There are 16 residues in the CDR3. Complete variable domain (other parts from reference TRBV29-1 and TRBJ1-2): SAVISQKPSRDICQRGTSLTIQCQVDSQVTMMFWYRQQPGQSLTLIATANQGSEATYESGFVIDKFPISRPNLTFSTLTVSNMSPEDSSIYLCSVGAGPAQGAQGYTFGSGTRLTVV.

To note about this clone: With the read ending 3 residues before the CDR3 end, the germline J gene is used to fill in that end. This sample includes further DNA sequences coding for the same CDR3. The chain joins TRBV7-9 to TRBJ1-2; 7 bases align to TRBD1. This CDR3 comprises 14 residues. V was clipped by 1 base and J by 2 bases; unmatched bases: 1. Germline V CDR1 and CDR2: SEHNR, FQNEAQ (reference sequence). The DNA read from the CDR3 is TGTGCCAGCAGCTTAGGACAGGGCAACTATGGC. Residues: CASSLGQGNYG. The complete CDR3 sequence is CASSLGQGNYGYTF.

In the case of this clone: Relative to the germline gene, one junction end is altered; a read error may explain this. The sequence runs out 3 residues before the end of the CDR3; the remainder is reconstructed from the germline J gene. This chain uses TRBV20-1 with TRBJ1-4, with D hard to call. This CDR3 spans 15 amino acids. CDR1 DFQATT and CDR2 SNEGSKA come from the germline V gene (reference sequence). This CDR3 is CSARGSDATNEKLFF. Incomplete CDR3 DNA: TGCAGTGCCAGAGGGTCAGATGCAACTAATGAAAAA.

Of note for this clone: Read sequence stops 3 residues before the CDR3 end, and the germline J gene provides the missing end. The gene calls are TRBV5-1 and TRBJ2-4, with 11 bases that match TRBD2. CDR3 length: 16 amino acids. Germline CDR1 SGHRS, CDR2 YFSETQ. V was pared by 2 bases and J by 2 bases, with 3 bases of the junction left unmatched. The CDR3 DNA, read in part, is TGCGCCAGCAGCTTATCTAGCGGGGGGTCCAAAAACATT. Its protein product is CASSLSSGGSKNI. In full, the CDR3 reads CASSLSSGGSKNIQYF. Full variable domain (outside the CDR3, taken from reference TRBV5-1 and TRBJ2-4): KAGVTQTPRYLIKTRGQQVTLSCSPISGHRSVSWYQQTPGQGLQFLFEYFSETQRNKGNFPGRFSGRQFSNSRSEMNVSTLELGDSALYLCASSLSSGGSKNIQYFGAGTRLSVL.